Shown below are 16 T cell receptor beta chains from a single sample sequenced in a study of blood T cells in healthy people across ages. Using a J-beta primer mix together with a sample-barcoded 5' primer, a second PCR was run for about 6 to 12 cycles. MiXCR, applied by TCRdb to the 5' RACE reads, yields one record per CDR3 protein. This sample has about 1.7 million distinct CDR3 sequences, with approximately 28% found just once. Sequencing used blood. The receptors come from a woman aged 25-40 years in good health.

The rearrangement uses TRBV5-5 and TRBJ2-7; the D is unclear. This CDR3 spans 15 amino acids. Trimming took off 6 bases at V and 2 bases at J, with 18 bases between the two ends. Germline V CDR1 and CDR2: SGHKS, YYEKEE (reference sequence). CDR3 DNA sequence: TGTGCCAGCACCCCTGGTCCGGCGGCCACCTACGAGCAGTACTTC. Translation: CASTPGPAATYEQYF. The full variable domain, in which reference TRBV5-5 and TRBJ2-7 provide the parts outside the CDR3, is DAGVTQSPTHLIKTRGQQVTLRCSPISGHKSVSWYQQVLGQGPQFIFQYYEKEERGRGNFPDRFSARQFPNYSSELNVNALLLGDSALYLCASTPGPAATYEQYFGPGTRLTVT.

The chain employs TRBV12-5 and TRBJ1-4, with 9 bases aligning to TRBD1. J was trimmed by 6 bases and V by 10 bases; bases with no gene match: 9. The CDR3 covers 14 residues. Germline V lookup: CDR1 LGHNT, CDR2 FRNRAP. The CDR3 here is CANATGQGDEKLFF. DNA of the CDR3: TGTGCTAATGCTACGGGACAGGGCGATGAAAAACTGTTTTTT. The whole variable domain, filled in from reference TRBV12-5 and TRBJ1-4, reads DARVTQTPRHKVTEMGQEVTMRCQPILGHNTVFWYRQTMMQGLELLAYFRNRAPLDDSGMPKDRFSAEMPDATLATLKIQPSEPRDSAVYFCANATGQGDEKLFFGSGTQLSVL.

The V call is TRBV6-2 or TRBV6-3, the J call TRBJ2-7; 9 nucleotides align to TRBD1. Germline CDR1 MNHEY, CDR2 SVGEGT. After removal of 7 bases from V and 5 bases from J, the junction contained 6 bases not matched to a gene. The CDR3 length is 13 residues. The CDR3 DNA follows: TGTGCCAGCACTGGACAGGGGAACCACGAGCAGTACTTC. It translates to CASTGQGNHEQYF.

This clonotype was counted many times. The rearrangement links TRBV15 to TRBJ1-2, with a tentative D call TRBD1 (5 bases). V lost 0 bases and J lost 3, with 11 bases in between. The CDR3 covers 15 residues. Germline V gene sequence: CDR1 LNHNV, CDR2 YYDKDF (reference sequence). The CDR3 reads CATSRDRRGHYGYTF. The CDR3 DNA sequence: TGTGCCACCAGCAGAGATCGTCGGGGCCACTATGGCTACACCTTC.

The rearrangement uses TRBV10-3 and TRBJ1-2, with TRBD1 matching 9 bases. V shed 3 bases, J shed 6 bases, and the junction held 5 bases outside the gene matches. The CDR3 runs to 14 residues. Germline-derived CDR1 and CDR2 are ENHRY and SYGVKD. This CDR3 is CAISDPTGGDGYTF. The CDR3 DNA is TGTGCCATCAGTGACCCCACAGGGGGCGATGGCTACACCTTC.

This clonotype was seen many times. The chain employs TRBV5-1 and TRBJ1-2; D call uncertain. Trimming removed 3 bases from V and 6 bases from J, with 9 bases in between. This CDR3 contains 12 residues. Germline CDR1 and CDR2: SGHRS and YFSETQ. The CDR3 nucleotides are TGCGCCAGCAGCTCGGACGGGGATGGCTACACCTTC. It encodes CASSSDGDGYTF.

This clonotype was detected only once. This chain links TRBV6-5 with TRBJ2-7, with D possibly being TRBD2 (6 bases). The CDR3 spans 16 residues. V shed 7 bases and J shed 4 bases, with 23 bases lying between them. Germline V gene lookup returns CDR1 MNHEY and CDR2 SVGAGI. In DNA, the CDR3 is TGTGCCAGCACCCTAGGCGGGGCGCGGAGTGTTTACGAGCAGTACTTC. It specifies CASTLGGARSVYEQYF.

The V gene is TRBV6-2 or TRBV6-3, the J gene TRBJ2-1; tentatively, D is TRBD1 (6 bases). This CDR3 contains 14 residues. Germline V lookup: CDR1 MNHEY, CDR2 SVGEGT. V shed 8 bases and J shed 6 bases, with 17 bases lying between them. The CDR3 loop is CASLADRSTNEQFF. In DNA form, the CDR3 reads TGTGCCAGCCTCGCCGACAGGTCCACCAATGAGCAGTTCTTC.

CDR3 amino acids: CASRPPGLAGGADTQYF. CDR3 bases: TGTGCCAGCAGACCCCCGGGACTAGCGGGAGGTGCAGATACGCAGTATTTT. The chain has TRBV7-2 and TRBJ2-3; the match to TRBD2 covers 15 bases. The J segment lost 4 bases and the V segment lost 6 bases, leaving 8 bases of the junction unmatched. This CDR3 has 17 amino acids. The V gene's germline CDR1 is SGHTA and CDR2 FQGNSA.

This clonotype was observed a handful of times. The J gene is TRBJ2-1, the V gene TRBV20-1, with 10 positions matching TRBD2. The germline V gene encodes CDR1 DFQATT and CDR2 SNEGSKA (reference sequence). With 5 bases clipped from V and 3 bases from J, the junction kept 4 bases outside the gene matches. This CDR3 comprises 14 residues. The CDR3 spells CSAVLAGSYNEQFF. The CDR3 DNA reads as TGCAGTGCTGTACTAGCGGGAAGCTACAATGAGCAGTTCTTC.

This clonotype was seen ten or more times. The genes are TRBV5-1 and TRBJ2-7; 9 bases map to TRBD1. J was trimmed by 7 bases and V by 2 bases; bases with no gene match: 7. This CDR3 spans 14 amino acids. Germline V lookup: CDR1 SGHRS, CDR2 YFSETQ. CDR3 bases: TGCGCCAGCAGCTTAGGACAGGGGCGACGAGAGCAGTACTTC. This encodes CASSLGQGRREQYF. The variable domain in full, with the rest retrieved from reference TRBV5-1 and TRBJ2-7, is KAGVTQTPRYLIKTRGQQVTLSCSPISGHRSVSWYQQTPGQGLQFLFEYFSETQRNKGNFPGRFSGRQFSNSRSEMNVSTLELGDSALYLCASSLGQGRREQYFGPGTRLTVT.

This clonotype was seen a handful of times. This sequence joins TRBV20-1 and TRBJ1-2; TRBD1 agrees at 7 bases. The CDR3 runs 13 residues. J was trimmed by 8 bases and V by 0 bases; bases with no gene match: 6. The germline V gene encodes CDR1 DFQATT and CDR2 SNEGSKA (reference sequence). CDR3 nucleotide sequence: TGCAGTGCTAGAGATCAGGGGGTGCAGGGCTACACCTTC. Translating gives CSARDQGVQGYTF.

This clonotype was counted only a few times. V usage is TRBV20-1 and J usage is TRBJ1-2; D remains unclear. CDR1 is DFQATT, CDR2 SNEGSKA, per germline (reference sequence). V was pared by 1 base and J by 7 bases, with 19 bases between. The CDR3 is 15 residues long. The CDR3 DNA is TGCAGTGCTAGAGTCCCGATGACATTGGTGGGTGGCTACACCTTC. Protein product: CSARVPMTLVGGYTF.

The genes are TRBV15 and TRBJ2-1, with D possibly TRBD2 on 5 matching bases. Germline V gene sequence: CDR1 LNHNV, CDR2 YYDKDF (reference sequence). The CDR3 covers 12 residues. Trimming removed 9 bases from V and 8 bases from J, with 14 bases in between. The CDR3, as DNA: TGTGCCACGGGGAGAGCAGGCGATGAGCAGTTCTTC. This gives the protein CATGRAGDEQFF.

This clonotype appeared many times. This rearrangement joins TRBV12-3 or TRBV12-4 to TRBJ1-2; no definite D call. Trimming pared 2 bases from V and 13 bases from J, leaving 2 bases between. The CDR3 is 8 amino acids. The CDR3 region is CASSLITF. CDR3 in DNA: TGTGCCAGCAGTTTAATCACCTTC.

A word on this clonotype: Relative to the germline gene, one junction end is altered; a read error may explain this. CDR3 bases: TGTGCCACCAGTGGGCCGACAGGGTACAATGTGCAGTTCTTC. Amino acid sequence: CATSGPTGYNVQFF. J is TRBJ2-1 and V is TRBV24-1; 7 bases agree with TRBD1. This CDR3 spans 14 amino acids. Germline V lookup: CDR1 KGHDR, CDR2 SFDVKD.